These 20 T cell receptor beta chains share one sample of origin, sequenced in a study of cytomegalovirus exposure and HLA in healthy donors. Both 60 Vbeta primers and 13 Jbeta primers went into the PCR. The data were produced by immunoSEQ multiplex PCR, yet TCRdb's version contains in-frame clones alone and is incomplete. The sample consists of under 200,000 clones, roughly 90% of them appearing once. The sequenced sample was PBMCs. These receptors were taken from a woman under 40 in good health and CMV-seronegative.

The chain couples TRBV2 to TRBJ1-6; D is unclear. The CDR3 covers 15 residues. The germline V gene encodes CDR1 SNHLY and CDR2 FYNNEI. Trimming removed 6 bases from V and 7 bases from J, with 16 bases in between. CDR3 protein: CASRASGQWNSPLHF. DNA of the CDR3: TGTGCCAGCAGAGCATCAGGCCAGTGGAATTCACCCCTCCACTTT.

This clone was recorded only once. The rearrangement links TRBV6-1 to TRBJ2-5; D remains unclear. Trimming removed 5 bases from V and 5 bases from J, with 12 bases in between. Per germline, CDR1 MNHNS and CDR2 SASEGT. The CDR3 totals 13 residues. The CDR3 here is CASSLDRSETQYF. The CDR3 DNA reads as TGTGCCAGCAGTCTAGACCGGTCGGAGACCCAGTACTTC.

J is TRBJ1-5 and V is TRBV2; D is undetermined. Germline loops: CDR1 SNHLY, CDR2 FYNNEI. Deletions cut 3 bases from V and 6 bases from J, with 12 bases between. This CDR3 comprises 14 residues. CDR3 amino acids: CASSEVTVGQPQHF. CDR3 in DNA: TGTGCCAGCAGTGAGGTAACAGTGGGTCAGCCCCAGCATTTT.

The chain links TRBV18 to TRBJ2-1; 7 bases are a match to TRBD2. V shed 4 bases, J shed 4 bases, and the junction held 13 bases outside the gene matches. CDR3 length equals 17 residues. CDR1 is KGHSH, CDR2 LQKENI, per germline. The CDR3 spells CASSLPPTSAVYNEQFF. CDR3 nucleotides: TGTGCCAGCTCACTCCCCCCTACTAGCGCTGTTTACAATGAGCAGTTCTTC.

The chain has TRBV2 and TRBJ2-1; weak D call: TRBD1 (7 bases). CDR1 is SNHLY and CDR2 is FYNNEI in the germline V gene. The V and J ends lost 3 bases and 9 bases respectively, with 18 bases between them. The CDR3 sequence is 15 residues long. The CDR3 DNA sequence: TGTGCCAGCAGTGACAGGGGGGTTGGTTTGAGTGAGCAGTTCTTC. This gives the protein CASSDRGVGLSEQFF.

V gene TRBV5-4 combines with J gene TRBJ2-5, with 8 nucleotides matching TRBD1. The CDR3 covers 14 residues. CDR1 is SGHNT, CDR2 YYREEE, per germline (reference sequence). The ends lost 7 bases at V and 5 bases at J; junction bases unmatched: 10. CDR3 nucleotides: TGTGCCAGCGGAACGACAGGGGTTCGGGAGACCCAGTACTTC. Protein: CASGTTGVRETQYF.

The chain carries TRBV25-1 and TRBJ2-7; maybe TRBD2 (6 bases). The CDR3 covers 15 residues. The germline V gene encodes CDR1 MGHDK and CDR2 SYGVNS. V was cut by 3 bases and J by 5 bases, with 17 bases left in between. The CDR3 region has the DNA TGTGCCAGCAGTGAGTGGGGGGTACAAGGGGACGAGCAGTACTTC. It is translated as CASSEWGVQGDEQYF.

The chain employs TRBV7-2 and TRBJ1-2; the D is unclear. Trimming took off 5 bases at V and 5 bases at J, with 12 bases between the two ends. CDR1 and CDR2 from the germline V gene are SGHTA and FQGNSA. This CDR3 spans 13 amino acids. The CDR3 loop reads CASSPLIGYGYTF. The CDR3 coding sequence is TGTGCCAGCAGCCCGCTGATCGGGTATGGCTACACCTTC.

The V and J genes are TRBV7-9 and TRBJ2-1; 8 bases agree with TRBD2. The V segment lost 4 bases and the J segment 9 bases; nucleotides outside the gene matches: 8. Germline CDR1 is SEHNR and CDR2 is FQNEAQ (reference sequence). The CDR3 is 14 residues long. The CDR3 DNA sequence: TGTGCCAGCAGCTCCCTAGCGGGCTCGTTTGAGCAGTTCTTC. Its translation: CASSSLAGSFEQFF.

In this sample, this clone turned up a few times. The chain is built from TRBV6-5 and TRBJ2-1, with D possibly being TRBD1 (5 bases). Trimming took off 2 bases at V and 5 bases at J, with 10 bases between the two ends. The germline V gene has CDR1 MNHEY and CDR2 SVGAGI. The CDR3 is 14 residues long. The chain's CDR3 is CASSYRGFDNEQFF. The DNA of the CDR3 is TGTGCCAGCAGTTACAGGGGTTTCGACAATGAGCAGTTCTTC.

Details on this clone: One end of the junction fails to match germline, which may point to a read error. This sequence joins TRBV27 and TRBJ2-7; TRBD1 matches at 9 bases. This CDR3 is built from 14 residues. The germline V gene has CDR1 MNHEY and CDR2 SMNVEV (reference sequence). DNA of the CDR3: TGTGCCAGCAGTTACACAGGGGGCTCCCACGAGCAGTACTTC. Translation gives CASSYTGGSHEQYF.

This clone has a single count. This sequence joins TRBV23-1 and TRBJ2-5; D unclear. The J call is doubtful: the DNA matches TRBJ2-7 better. TRBV23-1 is an ORF for which the function is uncertain. This CDR3 spans 13 amino acids. CDR3 sequence: CASSQLTYYEQYF. The DNA of the CDR3 is TGCGCCAGCAGTCAACTAACCTACTACGAGCAGTACTTC.

The CDR3, as DNA: TGTGCCAGCAGCTTAGGGGGGCCAGGGTCGGGTTTCTTT. Amino acid sequence: CASSLGGPGSGFF. V and J are TRBV7-8 and TRBJ1-1, with a tentative D call TRBD1 (6 bases). Germline V CDR1 and CDR2: SGHVS, FQNEAQ. V was pared by 1 base and J by 13 bases, with 16 bases between. The CDR3 covers 13 residues.

V and J are TRBV2 and TRBJ2-1; D unresolved. V was pared by 4 bases and J by 13 bases, with 11 bases between. The germline gives CDR1 SNHLY, CDR2 FYNNEI. This CDR3 spans 11 amino acids. CDR3 sequence: CASSALAYQFF. The CDR3 nucleotides are TGTGCCAGCAGTGCATTAGCATACCAGTTCTTC.

The CDR3, as DNA: TGTGCCAGCAGTGGAGTCAGCGGGGGAGCCAAAAACATTCAGTACTTC. Translated: CASSGVSGGAKNIQYF. This chain uses TRBV27 with TRBJ2-4, with 8 bases aligning to TRBD2. CDR3 size: 16 residues. Germline CDR1 is MNHEY and CDR2 is SMNVEV (reference sequence). The V and J ends lost 5 bases and 0 bases, in that order; junction bases with no gene match: 6.

V is TRBV18 and J is TRBJ1-1; 7 nucleotides align to TRBD1. CDR3 size: 14 residues. With V trimmed by 3 bases and J by 1 base, 2 bases remained unmatched. Per germline, CDR1 KGHSH and CDR2 LQKENI. For the CDR3, the DNA is TGTGCCAGCTCACCGGGACAGACGAACACTGAAGCTTTCTTT. Protein: CASSPGQTNTEAFF.

CDR3 bases: TGTGCCAGCAGGTTTCCGGGACAGGGTATCTACGAGCAGTACTTC. Its protein product is CASRFPGQGIYEQYF. This chain joins TRBV6-5 and TRBJ2-7, with TRBD1 matching over 9 bases. V lost 6 bases, J lost 3 bases, and 9 bases stayed unmatched. The CDR3 loop spans 15 amino acids. Germline V gene lookup returns CDR1 MNHEY and CDR2 SVGAGI.

The chain joins TRBV6-1 to TRBJ2-7; D might be TRBD1 (6 bases). V gave up 3 bases and J gave up 3 bases, with 6 bases separating them. Germline CDR1 and CDR2: MNHNS and SASEGT. This CDR3 has 12 amino acids. DNA for the CDR3: TGTGCCAGCAGTGACAGGGGCTACGAGCAGTACTTC. Translation gives CASSDRGYEQYF.

CDR3 DNA: TGTGCCAGCAGGGGACAGGGCGCGCTATCTAACTATGGCTACACCTTC. This sequence encodes CASRGQGALSNYGYTF. This chain links TRBV2 with TRBJ1-2; 9 positions match TRBD1. V shed 6 bases and J 0 bases; nucleotides not matched to a gene: 8. This CDR3 is built from 16 residues. CDR1 and CDR2 (germline): SNHLY, FYNNEI. Combining the CDR3 with reference TRBV2 and TRBJ1-2 gives the whole variable domain EPEVTQTPSHQVTQMGQEVILRCVPISNHLYFYWYRQILGQKVEFLVSFYNNEISEKSEIFDDQFSVERPDGSNFTLKIRSTKLEDSAMYFCASRGQGALSNYGYTFGSGTRLTVV.

The CDR3 DNA follows: TGCGCCAGCAGCCCCGGGGTTTTGGCTAGCGGGAGGGCGGTAAATGAGCAGTTCTTC. Amino acid sequence: CASSPGVLASGRAVNEQFF. V usage is TRBV4-1 and J usage is TRBJ2-1; TRBD2 agrees at 12 bases. CDR1 MGHRA and CDR2 YSYEKL come from the germline V gene. V lost 4 bases to trimming and J lost 7 bases; unmatched junction nucleotides: 17. The CDR3 is 19 residues long.